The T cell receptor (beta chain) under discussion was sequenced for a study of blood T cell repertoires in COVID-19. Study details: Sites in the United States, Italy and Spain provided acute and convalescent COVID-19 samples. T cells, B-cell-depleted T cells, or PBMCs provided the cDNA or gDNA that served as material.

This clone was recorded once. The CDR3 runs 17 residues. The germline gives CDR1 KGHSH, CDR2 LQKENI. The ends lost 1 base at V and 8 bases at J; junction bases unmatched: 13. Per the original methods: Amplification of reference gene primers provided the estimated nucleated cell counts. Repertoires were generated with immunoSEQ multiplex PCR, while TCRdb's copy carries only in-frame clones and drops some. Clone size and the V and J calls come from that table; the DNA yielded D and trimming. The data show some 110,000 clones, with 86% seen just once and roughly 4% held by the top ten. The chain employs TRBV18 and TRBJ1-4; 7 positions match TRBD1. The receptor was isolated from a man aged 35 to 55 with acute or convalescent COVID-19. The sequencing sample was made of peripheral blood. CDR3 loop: CASSPLRTGGIVEKLFF. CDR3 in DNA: TGTGCCAGCTCACCACTAAGGACAGGAGGTATCGTCGAAAAACTGTTTTTT.